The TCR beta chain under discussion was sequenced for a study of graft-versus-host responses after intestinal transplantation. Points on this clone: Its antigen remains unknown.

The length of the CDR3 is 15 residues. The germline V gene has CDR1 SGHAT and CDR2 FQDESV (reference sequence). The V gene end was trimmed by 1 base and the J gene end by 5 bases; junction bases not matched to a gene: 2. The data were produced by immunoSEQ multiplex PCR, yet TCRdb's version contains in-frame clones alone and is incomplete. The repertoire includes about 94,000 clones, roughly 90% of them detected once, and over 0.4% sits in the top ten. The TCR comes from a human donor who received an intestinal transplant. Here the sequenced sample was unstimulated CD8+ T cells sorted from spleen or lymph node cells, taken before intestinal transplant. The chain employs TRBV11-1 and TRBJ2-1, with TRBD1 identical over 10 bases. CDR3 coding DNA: TGTGCCAGCAGCTTAGGGACAGGGGGAAACAATGAGCAGTTCTTC. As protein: CASSLGTGGNNEQFF.